This TCR beta chain was profiled in a study of T cell changes during pregnancy in multiple sclerosis. Measured with immunoSEQ multiplex PCR; TCRdb has only the in-frame clones, and not every one. The repertoire consists of about 39,000 clones, with 91% occurring once and the leading ten covering about 2.1%. Source: CD4+ T cells from peripheral blood mononuclear cells, taken after pregnancy. This receptor was taken from a female donor in good health, enrolled as a control in a pregnancy study.

The CDR3 DNA sequence: TGCGCCAGCAGCCAAGGCCCGGGGGTTAGCTCCTACAATGAGCAGTTCTTC. It yields the protein CASSQGPGVSSYNEQFF. The chain carries TRBV4-1 and TRBJ2-1, with TRBD2 as a possible D gene (6 bases). The germline V gene has CDR1 MGHRA and CDR2 YSYEKL. The length of the CDR3 is 17 residues. Trimming removed 1 base at V and 0 bases at J, with 13 bases between.